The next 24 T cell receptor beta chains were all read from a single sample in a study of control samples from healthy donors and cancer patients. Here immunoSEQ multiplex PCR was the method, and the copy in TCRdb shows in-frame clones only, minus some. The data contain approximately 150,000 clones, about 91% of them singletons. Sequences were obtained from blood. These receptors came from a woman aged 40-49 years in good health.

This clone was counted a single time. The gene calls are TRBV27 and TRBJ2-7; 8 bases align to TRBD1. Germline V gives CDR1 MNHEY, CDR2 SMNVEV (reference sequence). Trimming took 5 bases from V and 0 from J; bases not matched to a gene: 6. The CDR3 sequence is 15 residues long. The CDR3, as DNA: TGTGCCAGCAGTGTCACCGGGACAGGCTCCTACGAGCAGTACTTC. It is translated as CASSVTGTGSYEQYF.

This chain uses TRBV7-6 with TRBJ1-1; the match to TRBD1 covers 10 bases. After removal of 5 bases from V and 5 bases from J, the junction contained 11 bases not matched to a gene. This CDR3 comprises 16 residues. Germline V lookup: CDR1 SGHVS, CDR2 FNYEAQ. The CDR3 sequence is CASSPDDGTGVTEAFF. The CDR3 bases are TGTGCCAGCAGCCCTGACGACGGGACAGGGGTAACTGAAGCTTTCTTT. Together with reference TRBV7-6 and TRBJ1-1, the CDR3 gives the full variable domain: GAGVSQSPRYKVTKRGQDVALRCDPISGHVSLYWYRQALGQGPEFLTYFNYEAQQDKSGLPNDRFSAERPEGSISTLTIQRTEQRDSAMYRCASSPDDGTGVTEAFFGQGTRLTVV.

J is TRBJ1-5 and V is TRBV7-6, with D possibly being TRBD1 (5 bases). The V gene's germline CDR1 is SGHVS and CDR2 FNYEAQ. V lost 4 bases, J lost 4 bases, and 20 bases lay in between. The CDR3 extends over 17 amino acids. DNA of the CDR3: TGTGCCAGCAGCTCCCAGGCGGCGGGGGACCATAATCAGCCCCAGCATTTT. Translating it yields CASSSQAAGDHNQPQHF.

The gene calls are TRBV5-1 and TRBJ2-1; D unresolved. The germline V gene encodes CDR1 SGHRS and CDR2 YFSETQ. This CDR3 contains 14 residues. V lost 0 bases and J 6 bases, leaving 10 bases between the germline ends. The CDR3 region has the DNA TGCGCCAGCAGCTTGGCCATTTCCCGCAATGAGCAGTTCTTC. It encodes CASSLAISRNEQFF.

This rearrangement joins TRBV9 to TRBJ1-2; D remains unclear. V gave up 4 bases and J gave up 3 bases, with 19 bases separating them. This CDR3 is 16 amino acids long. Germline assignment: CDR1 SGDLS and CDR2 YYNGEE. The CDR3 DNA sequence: TGTGCCAGCAGCCCCGCTTATCCAGCGGTTGACTATGGCTACACCTTC. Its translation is CASSPAYPAVDYGYTF. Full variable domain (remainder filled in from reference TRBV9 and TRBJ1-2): DSGVTQTPKHLITATGQRVTLRCSPRSGDLSVYWYQQSLDQGLQFLIQYYNGEERAKGNILERFSAQQFPDLHSELNLSSLELGDSALYFCASSPAYPAVDYGYTFGSGTRLTVV.

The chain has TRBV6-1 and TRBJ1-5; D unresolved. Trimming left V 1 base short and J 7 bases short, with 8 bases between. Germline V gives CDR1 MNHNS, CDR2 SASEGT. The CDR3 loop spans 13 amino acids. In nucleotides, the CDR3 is TGTGCCAGCAGTGAAGGTGGATCCCAGCCCCAGCATTTT. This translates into CASSEGGSQPQHF.

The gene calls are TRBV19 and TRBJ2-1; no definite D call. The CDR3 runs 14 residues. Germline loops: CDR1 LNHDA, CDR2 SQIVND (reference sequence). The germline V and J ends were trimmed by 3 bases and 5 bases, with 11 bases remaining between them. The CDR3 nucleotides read TGTGCCAGTAGTATTCAGGACGGAAACAATGAGCAGTTCTTC. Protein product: CASSIQDGNNEQFF.

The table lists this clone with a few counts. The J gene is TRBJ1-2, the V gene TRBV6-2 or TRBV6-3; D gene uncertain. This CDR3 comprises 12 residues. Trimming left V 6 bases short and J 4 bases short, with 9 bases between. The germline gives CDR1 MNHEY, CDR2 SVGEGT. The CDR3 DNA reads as TGTGCCAGCAGCCAGTCGGGCTATGGCTACACCTTC. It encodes CASSQSGYGYTF.

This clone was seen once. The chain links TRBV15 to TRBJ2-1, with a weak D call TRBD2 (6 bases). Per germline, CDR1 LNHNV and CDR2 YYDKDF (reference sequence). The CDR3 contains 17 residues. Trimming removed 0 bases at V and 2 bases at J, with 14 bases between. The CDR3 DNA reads TGTGCCACCAGCAGAGAGATCACGGAGGGTGCCTACAATGAGCAGTTCTTC. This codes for CATSREITEGAYNEQFF.

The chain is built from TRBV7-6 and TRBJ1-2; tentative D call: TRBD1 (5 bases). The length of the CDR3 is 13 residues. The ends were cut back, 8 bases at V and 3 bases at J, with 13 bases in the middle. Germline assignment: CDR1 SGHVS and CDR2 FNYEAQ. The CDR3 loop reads CASRPPGDYGYTF. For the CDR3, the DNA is TGTGCCAGCCGCCCCCCGGGGGACTATGGCTACACCTTC.

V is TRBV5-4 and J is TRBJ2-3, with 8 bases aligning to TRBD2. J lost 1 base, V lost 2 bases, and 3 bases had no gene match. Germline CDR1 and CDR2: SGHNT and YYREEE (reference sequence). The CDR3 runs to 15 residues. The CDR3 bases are TGTGCCAGCAGCTTCGAAGCGGGGGGCACAGATACGCAGTATTTT. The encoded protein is CASSFEAGGTDTQYF.

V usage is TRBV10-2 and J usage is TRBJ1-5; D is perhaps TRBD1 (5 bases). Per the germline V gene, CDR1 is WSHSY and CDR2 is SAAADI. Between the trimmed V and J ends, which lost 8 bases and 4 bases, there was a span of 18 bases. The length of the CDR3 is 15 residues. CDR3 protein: CASLKHTGGNQPQHF. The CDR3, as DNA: TGCGCCAGCCTAAAACACACGGGGGGTAATCAGCCCCAGCATTTT.

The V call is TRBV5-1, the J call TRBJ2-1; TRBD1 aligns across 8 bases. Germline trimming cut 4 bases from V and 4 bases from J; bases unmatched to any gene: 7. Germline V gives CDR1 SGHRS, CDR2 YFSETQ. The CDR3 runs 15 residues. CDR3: CASSPGQGVYNEQFF. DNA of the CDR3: TGCGCCAGCAGCCCCGGACAGGGAGTATACAATGAGCAGTTCTTC.

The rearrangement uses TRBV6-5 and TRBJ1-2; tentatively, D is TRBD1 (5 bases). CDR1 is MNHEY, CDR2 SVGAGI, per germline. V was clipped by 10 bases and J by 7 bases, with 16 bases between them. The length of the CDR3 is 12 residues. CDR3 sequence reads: CATRGMAGGYTF. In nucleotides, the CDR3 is TGTGCCACCCGGGGGATGGCGGGTGGCTACACCTTC.

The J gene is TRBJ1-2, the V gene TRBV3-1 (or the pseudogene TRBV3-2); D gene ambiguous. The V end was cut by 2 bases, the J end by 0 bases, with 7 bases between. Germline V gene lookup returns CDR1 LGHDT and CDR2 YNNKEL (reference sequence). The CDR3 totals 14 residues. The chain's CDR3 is CASSQLAANYGYTF. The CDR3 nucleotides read TGTGCCAGCAGCCAACTGGCTGCTAACTATGGCTACACCTTC.

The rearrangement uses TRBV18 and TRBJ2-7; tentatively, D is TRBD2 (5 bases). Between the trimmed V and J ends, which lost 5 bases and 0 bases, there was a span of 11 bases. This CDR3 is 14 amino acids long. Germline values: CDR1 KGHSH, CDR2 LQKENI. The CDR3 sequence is CASSAGRDSYEQYF. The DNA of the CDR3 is TGTGCCAGCTCAGCCGGACGGGACTCCTACGAGCAGTACTTC.

As DNA, the CDR3 is TGCGCCAGCAGCCATCCCGGGAACGAGCAGTACTTC. The encoded protein is CASSHPGNEQYF. The genes are TRBV4-1 and TRBJ2-7; a possible D gene is TRBD2 (5 bases). There are 12 residues in the CDR3. The V end lost 3 bases, the J end lost 5 bases, and 8 bases lay between the germline ends. Germline V gene data show CDR1 as MGHRA and CDR2 as YSYEKL.

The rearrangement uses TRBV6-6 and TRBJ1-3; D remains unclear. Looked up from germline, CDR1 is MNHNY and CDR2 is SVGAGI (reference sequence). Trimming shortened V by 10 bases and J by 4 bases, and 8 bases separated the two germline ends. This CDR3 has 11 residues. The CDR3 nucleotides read TGTGCCACTAACTGGGGAAACACCATATATTTT. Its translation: CATNWGNTIYF.

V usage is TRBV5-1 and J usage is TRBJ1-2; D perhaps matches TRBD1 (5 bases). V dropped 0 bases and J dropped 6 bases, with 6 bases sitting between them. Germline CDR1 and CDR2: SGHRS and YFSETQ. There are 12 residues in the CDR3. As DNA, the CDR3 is TGCGCCAGCAGCTTGGAGGGGCATGGCTACACCTTC. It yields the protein CASSLEGHGYTF.

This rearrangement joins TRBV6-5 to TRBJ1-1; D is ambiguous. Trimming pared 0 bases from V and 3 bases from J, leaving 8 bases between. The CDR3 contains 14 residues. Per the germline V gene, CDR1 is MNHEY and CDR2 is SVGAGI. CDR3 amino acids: CASSYSTRHTEAFF. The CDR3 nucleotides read TGTGCCAGCAGTTACTCGACCAGACACACTGAAGCTTTCTTT.

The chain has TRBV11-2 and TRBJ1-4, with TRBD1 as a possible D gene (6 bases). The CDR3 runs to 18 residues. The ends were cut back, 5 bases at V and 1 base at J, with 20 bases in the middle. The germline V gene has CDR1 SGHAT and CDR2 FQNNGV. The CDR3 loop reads CASSLTSGAGRTNEKLFF. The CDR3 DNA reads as TGTGCCAGCAGCCTAACCTCGGGGGCGGGGAGAACTAATGAAAAACTGTTTTTT.

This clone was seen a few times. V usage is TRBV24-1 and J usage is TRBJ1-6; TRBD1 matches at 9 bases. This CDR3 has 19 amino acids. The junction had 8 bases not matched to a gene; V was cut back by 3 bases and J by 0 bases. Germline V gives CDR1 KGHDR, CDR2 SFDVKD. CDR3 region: CATSDPCTGQGSYNSPLHF. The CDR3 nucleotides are TGTGCCACCAGTGATCCCTGCACGGGACAGGGCTCCTATAATTCACCCCTCCACTTT.

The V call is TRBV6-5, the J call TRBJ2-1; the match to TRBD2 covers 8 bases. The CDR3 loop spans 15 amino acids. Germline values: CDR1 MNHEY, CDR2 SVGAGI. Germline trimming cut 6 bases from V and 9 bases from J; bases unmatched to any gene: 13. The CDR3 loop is CASSPLGGGMTEQFF. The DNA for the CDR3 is TGTGCCAGCAGCCCCCTTGGCGGGGGGATGACTGAGCAGTTCTTC.

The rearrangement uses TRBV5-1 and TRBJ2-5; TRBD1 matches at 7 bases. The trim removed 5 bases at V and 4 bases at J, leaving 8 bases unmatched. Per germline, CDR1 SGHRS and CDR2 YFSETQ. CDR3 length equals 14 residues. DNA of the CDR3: TGCGCCAGCAGACGACAGGGCTTAGGAGAGACCCAGTACTTC. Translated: CASRRQGLGETQYF.